The rows below give T cell receptor beta chains drawn from one sample of a study of early T cells in non-severe SARS-CoV-2 infection. One entry per CDR3 protein results from TCRdb running MiXCR on the 5' RACE reads. The sample yields tens of thousands of distinct CDR3 sequences, 4% to 5% seen once. Sequenced sample: whole blood. The receptor set was obtained from an adult who was a healthcare worker with PCR-confirmed SARS-CoV-2 infection or an uninfected control (not recorded which). The CDR3 runs from the conserved cysteine through the conserved F or W. A D gene is named only where the DNA matches it firmly.

TRBJ2-5,TRBV6-6,-,CASTPTGARETQYF
TRBJ2-7,TRBV29-1,-,CSVELGSSSYEQYF
TRBJ2-1,TRBV10-3,TRBD2,CAISASGNLNEQFF
TRBJ2-4,TRBV12-2,-,CASRSWSLAKNIQYF
TRBJ2-1,TRBV10-1,TRBD2,CASSESLAGVRDEQFF
TRBJ2-7,TRBV7-8,-,CASSLADLTYEQYF
TRBJ2-4,TRBV18,-,CASSPTQAKNIQYF
TRBJ2-6,TRBV27,-,CASHFSGANVLTF
TRBJ1-1,TRBV9,TRBD1,CASSGTGQNTEAFF
TRBJ2-2,TRBV6-2/TRBV6-3,TRBD2,CASSEDRAGGPTNTGELFF
TRBJ1-2,TRBV6-1,TRBD1,CASRETPGQDYGYTF
TRBJ2-5,TRBV30,-,CAWSHGGETQYF
TRBJ1-3,TRBV7-3,TRBD1,CASSRDRGESGNTIYF
TRBJ2-4,TRBV12-3/TRBV12-4,-,CASSGRRSMGAKNIQYF
TRBJ1-4,TRBV6-5,-,CASSSITPVNEKLFF
TRBJ2-4,TRBV18,TRBD2,CASSPPSGGAGIQYF
TRBJ1-4,TRBV20-1,-,CSASRGGPNEKLFF
TRBJ2-5,TRBV11-2,TRBD2,CASSSRLAEEETQYF
TRBJ2-1,TRBV20-1,-,CSAGLYEQFF
TRBJ2-7,TRBV28,TRBD1,CASSLEDREFYEQYF
TRBJ2-7,TRBV19,-,CASSMQGGPYEQYF
TRBJ2-3,TRBV6-1,-,CASLRVSTDTQYF
TRBJ2-2,TRBV10-3,-,CAISASGFGRRTGELFF
TRBJ2-3,TRBV29-1,TRBD2,CSVIRVITSGPYGADTQYF
TRBJ1-6,TRBV14,-,CASSKTLYNSPLHF
TRBJ1-3,TRBV5-1,TRBD1,CASSMTGAGVDTIYF
TRBJ2-7,TRBV6-2/TRBV6-3,-,CASATLNEQYF
TRBJ2-7,TRBV12-3/TRBV12-4,-,CASTQTEVSYEQYF
TRBJ2-5,TRBV7-2,-,CASSLVGYQETQYF
TRBJ2-7,TRBV9,TRBD1,CASGPGGYEQYF
TRBJ2-7,TRBV4-3,-,CASSQVSTGREQYF